The sequence of this TCR beta chain was determined in a study of T-cell memory formation after mild COVID-19. In its sample, this clonotype was seen a few times. TCRdb used MiXCR to reprocess the 5' RACE reads, holding one entry per CDR3 protein. The table has 170,000 or so distinct CDR3 sequences, about a fifth seen once. Sequencing input: PBMCs or a T cell subset sorted from them (not recorded which). The TCR originated in an adult woman who had mild COVID-19 (a few samples of this study predate the infection). Cell type and time point are not known.

The CDR3 spells CAIGVGSYEQYF. In DNA, the CDR3 is TGTGCCATCGGGGTCGGTAGCTACGAGCAGTACTTC. The gene calls are TRBV10-3 and TRBJ2-7, with unresolved D. The V end was cut by 8 bases, the J end by 3 bases, with 11 bases between. This CDR3 comprises 12 residues. Germline assignment: CDR1 ENHRY and CDR2 SYGVKD.